The T cell receptor (beta chain) under discussion was sequenced for a study of blood T cell repertoires in COVID-19. About the research overall: Specimens from acute and convalescent COVID-19 originated in the United States, Italy and Spain. PBMCs, B-cell-depleted T cells, or T cells were the source of the cDNA or gDNA that made up the material.

Authors' processing steps: Using reference gene primer amplification, nucleated cell counts were estimated. Assay: immunoSEQ multiplex PCR; the TCRdb copy retains only in-frame clones and omits some. V, J and clone size reflect that table, while D and trimming were determined from the DNA. The table lists 160,000 or so clones, around 80% of them singletons, with roughly 18% in the top ten. This clone was observed at least ten times. This CDR3 spans 16 amino acids. CDR1 and CDR2 (germline): MNHNY, SVGAGI (reference sequence). Germline trimming cut 7 bases from V and 7 bases from J; bases unmatched to any gene: 14.

This receptor was identified in a woman older than 75 with acute or convalescent COVID-19. The chain has TRBV6-6 and TRBJ1-5, with 9 bases matching TRBD1. Sequencing used peripheral blood. Written as DNA, the CDR3 is TGTGCCAGCACCTACGGACAGGGGAGCTTCGGCCAGCCCCAGCATTTT. This gives the protein CASTYGQGSFGQPQHF.